Below are 22 T cell receptor beta chains sequenced from a single sample in a study of CXCR3-negative and CXCR3-positive naive CD8 T cells. UMI-tagged TRB cDNA libraries were built via 5' RACE. TCRdb re-analyzed the 5' RACE reads; it lists each CDR3 protein once, without DNA. In all, the sample yields roughly 71,000 distinct CDR3 sequences. Sequences were obtained from naive CXCR3- CD8+ T cells from blood. The sample's subset: CD45RO-CCR7+CD27+CD95- naive CD8+ T cells lacking CXCR3 (TNR3-). The origin of the receptors is a human donor in good health. Some clones in this sample may be carry-over from other donors' samples.

J is TRBJ1-1 and V is TRBV10-3. CDR1 is ENHRY, CDR2 SYGVKD, per germline. This CDR3 comprises 13 residues. CDR3 in amino acids: CAISDISSAEAFF.

The V call is TRBV28, the J call TRBJ2-1; TCRdb's assignment of TRBD2 cannot be checked, as there is no DNA. The V gene's germline CDR1 is MDHEN and CDR2 SYDVKM. The CDR3 sequence is 16 residues long. The CDR3 loop is CASRRTGTSSHGWEFF.

The chain recombines TRBV4-2 with TRBJ2-7. CDR3 size: 12 residues. The V gene's germline CDR1 is LGHNA and CDR2 YNFKEQ. The CDR3 region is CASAGDSYEQYF.

V gene TRBV28 combines with J gene TRBJ2-5; TCRdb returns TRBD2, unconfirmable since there is no DNA. CDR1 is MDHEN, CDR2 SYDVKM, per germline. The CDR3 spans 15 residues. The CDR3 here is CASSRLAETQETQYF.

V gene TRBV28 combines with J gene TRBJ2-1; TCRdb lists TRBD2, though no DNA is available to test this call. Germline-derived CDR1 and CDR2 are MDHEN and SYDVKM. The CDR3 sequence is 15 residues long. This CDR3 reads CASSHRLAGANEQFF.

This rearrangement joins TRBV18 to TRBJ1-1. Germline CDR1 KGHSH, CDR2 LQKENI. The CDR3 has 12 residues. This CDR3 reads CASSQVNTEAFF.

The V gene is TRBV3-1, the J gene TRBJ2-1. The CDR3 is made up of 13 amino acids. Germline V gives CDR1 LGHDT, CDR2 YNNKEL (reference sequence). CDR3 sequence: CASSQESFDEQFF.

This chain joins TRBV5-1 and TRBJ2-5. This CDR3 spans 12 amino acids. Germline CDR1 and CDR2: SGHRS and YFSETQ. The CDR3 sequence is CASAATTGTQYF. The entire variable domain, with the rest obtained from reference TRBV5-1 and TRBJ2-5, is as follows: KAGVTQTPRYLIKTRGQQVTLSCSPISGHRSVSWYQQTPGQGLQFLFEYFSETQRNKGNFPGRFSGRQFSNSRSEMNVSTLELGDSALYLCASAATTGTQYFGPGTRLLVL.

This chain uses TRBV6-5 with TRBJ2-1; the D call from TCRdb, TRBD1, cannot be confirmed without DNA. Germline CDR1 is MNHEY and CDR2 is SVGAGI. CDR3 size: 15 residues. CDR3 sequence reads: CASSYMWGQDNEQFF.

CDR3 protein: CSVESTGNTYEQYF. The chain is built from TRBV29-1 and TRBJ2-7; the D gene TCRdb calls, TRBD1, cannot be checked with no DNA. Germline V gives CDR1 SQVTM, CDR2 ANQGSEA. The CDR3 runs 14 residues.

The chain joins TRBV28 to TRBJ1-5; lacking DNA, the TRBD1 call made by TCRdb goes unchecked. The CDR3 contains 14 residues. Germline CDR1 MDHEN, CDR2 SYDVKM. CDR3 protein: CASSPTGMGQPQHF. Full variable domain (rest looked up from reference TRBV28 and TRBJ1-5): DVKVTQSSRYLVKRTGEKVFLECVQDMDHENMFWYRQDPGLGLRLIYFSYDVKMKEKGDIPEGYSVSREKKERFSLILESASTNQTSMYLCASSPTGMGQPQHFGDGTRLSIL.

The rearrangement links TRBV29-1 to TRBJ2-1; TCRdb's D gene call, TRBD1, goes unchecked for lack of DNA. Per germline, CDR1 SQVTM and CDR2 ANQGSEA. This CDR3 is 16 amino acids long. This CDR3 reads CSVEGTKHLGDNEQFF.

The chain has TRBV7-9 and TRBJ1-1. Germline CDR1 reads SEHNR; CDR2 reads FQNEAQ (reference sequence). The CDR3 runs 14 residues. Here the CDR3 reads CASSFTGPNTEAFF.

The chain joins TRBV29-1 to TRBJ2-5; TCRdb gives TRBD1 as the D gene, but with no DNA this cannot be confirmed. The CDR3 has 17 residues. CDR1 and CDR2 (germline): SQVTM, ANQGSEA. The CDR3 reads CSVEEDQTGRGVETQYF.

V and J are TRBV7-6 and TRBJ2-7. The germline V gene encodes CDR1 SGHVS and CDR2 FNYEAQ. The CDR3 contains 14 residues. The CDR3 region is CASSFAVASYEQYF.

The gene calls are TRBV20-1 and TRBJ2-7; TCRdb reports TRBD2, a call that lacks DNA to check it against. Looked up from germline, CDR1 is DFQATT and CDR2 is SNEGSKA (reference sequence). This CDR3 is built from 14 residues. The CDR3 region is CSAPDLAGGWEQYF.

The rearrangement joins TRBV7-3 to TRBJ1-1. The CDR3 runs to 15 residues. Germline lookup yields CDR1 SGHTA and CDR2 FQGTGA. The CDR3 loop reads CASSSSRDQYTEAFF.

The genes are TRBV5-5 and TRBJ2-5; TCRdb gives TRBD1 as the D gene, but with no DNA this cannot be confirmed. The CDR3 consists of 17 residues. Germline V gives CDR1 SGHKS, CDR2 YYEKEE (reference sequence). CDR3: CASSLAGGLDFQETQYF. Full variable domain (outside the CDR3, taken from reference TRBV5-5 and TRBJ2-5): DAGVTQSPTHLIKTRGQQVTLRCSPISGHKSVSWYQQVLGQGPQFIFQYYEKEERGRGNFPDRFSARQFPNYSSELNVNALLLGDSALYLCASSLAGGLDFQETQYFGPGTRLLVL.

The chain is built from TRBV24-1 and TRBJ2-7; TCRdb outputs TRBD1, but without DNA this stays unchecked. Germline loops: CDR1 KGHDR, CDR2 SFDVKD. The CDR3 consists of 17 residues. CDR3 loop: CATSDSIEAGTTYEQYF.

The chain employs TRBV28 and TRBJ2-7; TCRdb's D call of TRBD1 is untestable without DNA. CDR3 size: 13 residues. The germline CDR1 and CDR2 sequences are MDHEN and SYDVKM. CDR3 sequence reads: CATRQGLAYEQYF.

The V call is TRBV7-8, the J call TRBJ2-7; without DNA, the TCRdb call of TRBD1 cannot be checked. The CDR3 runs 14 residues. Germline-derived CDR1 and CDR2 are SGHVS and FQNEAQ. CDR3 region: CASSLDRSHYEQYF.

The chain recombines TRBV7-3 with TRBJ2-1; no DNA is available, so the TRBD2 call from TCRdb remains unchecked. The CDR3 loop spans 15 amino acids. Germline CDR1 and CDR2: SGHTA and FQGTGA. CDR3 sequence: CASSQNSGSNNEQFF.